This T cell receptor (beta chain) emerged from a study of PD-1 blockade in classical Hodgkin lymphoma. Study results and limitations: Prior to therapy, complete responders displayed diversity much like that of newly diagnosed patients. CD4+ TCR diversity rose significantly by C4D1, and CD8+ TCR diversity did not.

The protocol was immunoSEQ multiplex PCR, while the TCRdb copy is restricted to in-frame clones and leaves out a portion. This sample has tens of thousands of clones, with roughly 90% found just once. Sample time point: cycle 4 day 1 (C4D1), after less than 7 weeks of nivolumab. Every patient relapsed after autologous stem cell transplantation, and brentuximab vedotin exposure varied. Negative magnetic selection isolated CD4+ T cells from thawed PBMCs. From germline, CDR1 is MNHEY and CDR2 SMNVEV (reference sequence). V was shortened by 2 bases and J by 1 base, with 12 bases between the two germline ends. The CDR3 covers 15 residues. As regards this clone: Its antigen is unknown.

Sequenced here: CD4+ T cells from blood, sampled before the fourth cycle of nivolumab. The TCR comes from a human donor with classical Hodgkin lymphoma. This rearrangement joins TRBV27 to TRBJ2-7; perhaps TRBD2 as D (6 bases). This chain's CDR3 is CASSLRGGTSYEQYF. The CDR3 bases are TGTGCCAGCAGTTTACGTGGGGGGACTTCCTACGAGCAGTACTTC.